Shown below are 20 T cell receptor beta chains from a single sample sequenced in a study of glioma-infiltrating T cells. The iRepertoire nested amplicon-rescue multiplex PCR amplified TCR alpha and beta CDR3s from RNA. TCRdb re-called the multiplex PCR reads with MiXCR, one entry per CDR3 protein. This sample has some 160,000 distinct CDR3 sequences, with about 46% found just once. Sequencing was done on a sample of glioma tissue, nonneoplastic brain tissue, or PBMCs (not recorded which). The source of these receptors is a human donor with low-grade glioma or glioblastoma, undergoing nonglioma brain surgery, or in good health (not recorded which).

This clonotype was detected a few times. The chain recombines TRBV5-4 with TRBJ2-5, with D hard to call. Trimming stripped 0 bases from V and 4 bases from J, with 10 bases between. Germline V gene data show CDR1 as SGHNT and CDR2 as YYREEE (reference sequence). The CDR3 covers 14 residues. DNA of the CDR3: TGTGCCAGCAGCTTGGAAGGTATAGGAGAGACCCAGTACTTC. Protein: CASSLEGIGETQYF.

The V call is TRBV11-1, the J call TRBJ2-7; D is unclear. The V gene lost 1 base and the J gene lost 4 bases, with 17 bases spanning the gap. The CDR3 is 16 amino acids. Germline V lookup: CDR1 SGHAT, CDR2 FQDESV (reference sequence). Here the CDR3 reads CASSLDMSAQGYEQYF. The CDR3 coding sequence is TGTGCCAGCAGCTTAGATATGTCGGCTCAAGGGTACGAGCAGTACTTC.

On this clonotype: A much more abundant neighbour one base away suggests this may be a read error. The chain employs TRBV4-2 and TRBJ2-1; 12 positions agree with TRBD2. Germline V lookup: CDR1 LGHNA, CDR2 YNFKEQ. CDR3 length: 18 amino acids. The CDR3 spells CASRQDLMLAGGPGEQFF. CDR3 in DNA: TGTGCCAGCAGACAAGATTTGATGCTAGCGGGAGGGCCGGGGGAGCAGTTCTTC.

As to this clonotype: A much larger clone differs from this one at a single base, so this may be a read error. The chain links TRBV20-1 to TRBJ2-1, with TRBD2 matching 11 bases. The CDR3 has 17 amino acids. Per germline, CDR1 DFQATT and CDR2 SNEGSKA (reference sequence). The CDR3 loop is CGARLRTGLAVSNEQFF. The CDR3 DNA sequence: TGCGGTGCTAGATTAAGAACGGGACTAGCGGTCTCCAATGAGCAGTTCTTC.

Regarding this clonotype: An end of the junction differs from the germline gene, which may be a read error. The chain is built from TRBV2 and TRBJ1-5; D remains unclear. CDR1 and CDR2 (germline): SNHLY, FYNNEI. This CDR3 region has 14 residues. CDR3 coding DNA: TGTGCCAGCAGCGTTTGGGGAGAAAATCATCCCCAGCATTTT. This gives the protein CASSVWGENHPQHF.

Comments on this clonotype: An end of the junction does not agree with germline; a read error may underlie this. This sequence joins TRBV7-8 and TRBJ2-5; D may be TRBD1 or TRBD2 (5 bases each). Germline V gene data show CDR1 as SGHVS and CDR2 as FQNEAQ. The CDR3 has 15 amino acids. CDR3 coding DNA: TGTGCCAGCAGCTTAGTTCTCGGGGCTGGGGAGACCCATTACTTC. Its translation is CASSLVLGAGETHYF.

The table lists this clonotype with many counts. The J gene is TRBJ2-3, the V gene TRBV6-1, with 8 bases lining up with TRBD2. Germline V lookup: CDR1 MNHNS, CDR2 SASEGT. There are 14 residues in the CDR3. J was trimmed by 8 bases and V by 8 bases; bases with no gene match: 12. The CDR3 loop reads CASGVAGSPGTQYF. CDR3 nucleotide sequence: TGTGCCAGCGGGGTAGCGGGATCTCCTGGTACGCAGTATTTT.

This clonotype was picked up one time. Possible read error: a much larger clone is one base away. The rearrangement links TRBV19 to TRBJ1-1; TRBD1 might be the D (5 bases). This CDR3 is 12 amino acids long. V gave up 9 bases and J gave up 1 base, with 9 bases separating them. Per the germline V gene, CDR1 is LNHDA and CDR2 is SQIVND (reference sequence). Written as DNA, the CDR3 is TGTGCCAGCTTCACAGGGAACACTGAAGCTTTCTTT. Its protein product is CASFTGNTEAFF.

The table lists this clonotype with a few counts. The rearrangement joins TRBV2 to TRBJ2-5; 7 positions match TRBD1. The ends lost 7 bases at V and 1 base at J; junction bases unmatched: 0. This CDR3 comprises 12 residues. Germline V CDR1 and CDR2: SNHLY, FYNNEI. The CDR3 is CASNRGQETQYF. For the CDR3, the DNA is TGTGCCAGCAACAGGGGCCAAGAGACCCAGTACTTC.

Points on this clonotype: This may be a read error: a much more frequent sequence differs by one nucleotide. CDR3 bases: TGTGCCAGCAGTGATTCTTCCCCCGAAAGCCTGTGGTACAATGAGCAGTTCTTC. As protein: CASSDSSPESLWYNEQFF. The V gene is TRBV28, the J gene TRBJ2-1, with D unclear. Trimming took off 5 bases at V and 4 bases at J, with 24 bases between the two ends. Germline-derived CDR1 and CDR2 are MDHEN and SYDVKM. This CDR3 spans 18 amino acids.

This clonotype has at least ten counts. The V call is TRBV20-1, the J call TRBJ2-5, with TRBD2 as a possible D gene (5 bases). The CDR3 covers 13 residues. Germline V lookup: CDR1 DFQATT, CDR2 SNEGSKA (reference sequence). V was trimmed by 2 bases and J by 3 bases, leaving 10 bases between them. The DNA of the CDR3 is TGCAGTGCTAGATCAAAGAGGGAAGAGACCCAGTACTTC. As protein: CSARSKREETQYF.

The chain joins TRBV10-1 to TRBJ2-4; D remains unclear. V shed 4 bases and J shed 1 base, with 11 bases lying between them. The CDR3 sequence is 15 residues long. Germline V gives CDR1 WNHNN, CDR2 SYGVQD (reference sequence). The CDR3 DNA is TGCGCCAGCAGTGTCGCCCCCGGGGCCAAAAACATTCAGTACTTC. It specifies CASSVAPGAKNIQYF.

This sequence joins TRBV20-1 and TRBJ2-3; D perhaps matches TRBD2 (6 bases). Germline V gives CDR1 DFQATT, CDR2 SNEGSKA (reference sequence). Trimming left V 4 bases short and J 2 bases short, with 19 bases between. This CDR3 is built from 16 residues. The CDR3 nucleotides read TGCAGTGCTACTAGCGTAGAAGATCCTATCACAGATACGCAGTATTTT. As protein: CSATSVEDPITDTQYF.

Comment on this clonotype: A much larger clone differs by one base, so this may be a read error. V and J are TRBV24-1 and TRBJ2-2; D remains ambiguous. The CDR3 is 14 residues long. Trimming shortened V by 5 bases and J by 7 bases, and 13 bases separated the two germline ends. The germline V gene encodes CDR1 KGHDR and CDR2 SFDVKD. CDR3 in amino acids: CATSASRAYGELFF. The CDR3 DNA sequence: TGTGCCACCAGTGCCTCGCGTGCTTACGGGGAGCTGTTTTTT.

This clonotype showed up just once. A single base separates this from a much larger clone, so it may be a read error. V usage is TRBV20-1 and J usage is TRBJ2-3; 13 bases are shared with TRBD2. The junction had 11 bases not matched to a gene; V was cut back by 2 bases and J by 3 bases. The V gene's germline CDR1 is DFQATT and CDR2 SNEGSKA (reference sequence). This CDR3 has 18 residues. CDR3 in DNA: TGCAGTGCTAGACAGACTAGCGGGAGGATCCAAAGAACAGATACGCAGTATTTT. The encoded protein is CSARQTSGRIQRTDTQYF.

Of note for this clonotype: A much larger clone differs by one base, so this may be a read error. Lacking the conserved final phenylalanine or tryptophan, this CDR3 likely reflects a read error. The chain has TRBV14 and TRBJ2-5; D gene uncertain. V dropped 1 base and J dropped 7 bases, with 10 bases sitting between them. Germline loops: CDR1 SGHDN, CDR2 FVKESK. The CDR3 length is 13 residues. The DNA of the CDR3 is TGTGCCAGCAGCCAAGTCAGGCTAGGGACCCAGTACCTC. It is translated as CASSQVRLGTQYL.

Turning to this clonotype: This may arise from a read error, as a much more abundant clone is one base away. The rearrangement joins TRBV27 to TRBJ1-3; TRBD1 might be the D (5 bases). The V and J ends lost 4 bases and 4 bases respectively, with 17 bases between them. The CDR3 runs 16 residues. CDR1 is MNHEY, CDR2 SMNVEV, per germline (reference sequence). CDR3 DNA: TGTGCCAGCAGTTCAAACGCCGGGACCGAGGGAAACACCATATATTTT. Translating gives CASSSNAGTEGNTIYF.

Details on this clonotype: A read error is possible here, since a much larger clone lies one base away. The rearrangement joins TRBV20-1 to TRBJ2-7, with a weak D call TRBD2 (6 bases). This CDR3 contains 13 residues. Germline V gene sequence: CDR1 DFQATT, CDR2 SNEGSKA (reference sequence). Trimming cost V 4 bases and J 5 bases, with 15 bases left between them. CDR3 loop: CSATSGVLHEQYF. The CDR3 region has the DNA TGCAGTGCTACTTCGGGAGTTCTCCACGAGCAGTACTTC.

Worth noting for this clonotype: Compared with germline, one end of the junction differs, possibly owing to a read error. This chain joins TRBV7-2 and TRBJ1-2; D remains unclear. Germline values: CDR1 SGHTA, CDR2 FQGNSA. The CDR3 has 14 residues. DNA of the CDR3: TGTGCCAGCAGCCTAGCTGAGGGCATAGATGGCTACACCTTC. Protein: CASSLAEGIDGYTF.

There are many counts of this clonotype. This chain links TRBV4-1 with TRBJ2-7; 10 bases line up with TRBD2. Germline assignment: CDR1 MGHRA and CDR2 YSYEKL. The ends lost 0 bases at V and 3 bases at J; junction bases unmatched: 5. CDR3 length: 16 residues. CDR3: CASSQDAASGSYEQYF. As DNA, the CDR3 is TGCGCCAGCAGCCAAGATGCGGCTAGCGGGAGCTACGAGCAGTACTTC.